This is a list of T cell receptor beta chains from one sample in a study of blood T cell repertoires in COVID-19. Data came from immunoSEQ multiplex PCR; TCRdb stores just in-frame clones and leaves some out. The sample lists fewer than 250,000 clones, around 86% seen once, with 3% to 3.5% in the top ten. Specimen: peripheral blood. These receptors originate from a man in his 60s with acute or convalescent COVID-19. Each CDR3 is given with its conserved first and last residue. The D gene is left open where the match is weak. Clone size is stated in some rows and not others, as once, few, many or a class when expanded.

.	.	TRBV7-3	TRBJ2-7	TGTGCCAGCAGCCCCCAGACAGGTATGGGGGAGCAGTACTTC	CASSPQTGMGEQYF
.	TRBD2	TRBV29-1	TRBJ2-1	TGCAGCGGCGGGGGGCGTTACAATGAGCAGTTCTTC	CSGGGRYNEQFF
.	.	TRBV5-4	TRBJ2-7	TGTGCCAGCAGCTTGGCCGCAGGGCTCTCCTACGAGCAGTACTTC	CASSLAAGLSYEQYF
.	.	TRBV5-6	TRBJ2-6	TGTGCCAGCAGCTTGTTGCGAGGGGCCAACGTCCTGACTTTC	CASSLLRGANVLTF
.	TRBD1	TRBV19	TRBJ1-6	TGTGCCAGTAGTACGGGACAGTTAAATTCACCCCTCCACTTT	CASSTGQLNSPLHF
.	TRBD1	TRBV6-5	TRBJ1-3	TGTGCCAGCAGTTATGACAGGGGGCGAGGAAACACCATATATTTT	CASSYDRGRGNTIYF
.	.	TRBV18	TRBJ2-7	TGTGCCAGCTCACCTAAGGAGGGAGGCGAGCAGTACTTC	CASSPKEGGEQYF
.	.	TRBV29-1	TRBJ1-1	TGCAGCGTTGGGGGGGTATTGAACACTGAAGCTTTCTTT	CSVGGVLNTEAFF
.	TRBD1	TRBV6-5	TRBJ1-1	TGTGCCAGCAGTTACTCTGGACAGGGCCCTACCACTGAAGCTTTCTTT	CASSYSGQGPTTEAFF
.	TRBD1	TRBV9	TRBJ1-5	TGTGCCAGCAGCGTAGCTCAGGGGGGAGAGCAGCCCCAGCATTTT	CASSVAQGGEQPQHF
.	.	TRBV7-3	TRBJ2-5	TGTGCCAGCAGCCCCAACCCCCTGGGGGCGGGAGAGACCCAGTACTTC	CASSPNPLGAGETQYF
.	TRBD2	TRBV12-3/TRBV12-4	TRBJ2-1	TGTGCCAGCAGCCGAGCGGGGGACAATGAGCAGTTCTTC	CASSRAGDNEQFF
many	.	TRBV7-9	TRBJ2-2	TGTGCCAGCAGCCCACCCGGAGGAAGGGTGAACACCGGGGAGCTGTTTTTT	CASSPPGGRVNTGELFF
once	.	TRBV20-1	TRBJ1-1	TGCAGTGCTAGTCGGGGGGCGACGAACACTGAAGCTTTCTTT	CSASRGATNTEAFF
.	TRBD1	TRBV2	TRBJ1-6	TGTGCCAGCAGTGCCAACGGACAGGGAAATTCACCCCTCCACTTT	CASSANGQGNSPLHF
.	TRBD2	TRBV24-1	TRBJ2-3	TGTGCCACCAGTGAACCTAGCGGGGGTAGCACAGATACGCAGTATTTT	CATSEPSGGSTDTQYF
.	TRBD1	TRBV19	TRBJ1-2	TGTGCCAGTAGTAAATCCGGGACAGCATTTTATGGCTACACCTTC	CASSKSGTAFYGYTF
.	.	TRBV6-1	TRBJ1-1	TGTGCCAGCAGTGACGGAGGGCTGAACACTGAAGCTTTCTTT	CASSDGGLNTEAFF
.	TRBD2	TRBV5-1	TRBJ2-1	TGCGCCAGCAGCTTGGCCAATAGACTAGCGGGGGGACAGTACAATGAGCAGTTCTTC	CASSLANRLAGGQYNEQFF
.	.	TRBV12-3/TRBV12-4	TRBJ2-7	TGTGCCAGCAGTTTGGGAGCCGGGCACGAGCAGTACTTC	CASSLGAGHEQYF
few	TRBD2	TRBV7-9	TRBJ2-5	TGTGCCAGCAGCTTGAACGGGGGGGAGACCCAGTACTTC	CASSLNGGETQYF
.	.	TRBV28	TRBJ1-6	TGTGCCAGCAGTGGGGCGCAGAATTCACCCCTCCACTTT	CASSGAQNSPLHF
few	TRBD2	TRBV10-3	TRBJ2-7	TGTGCCATCAGGCGGGGGTCTGGCGAGCAGTACTTC	CAIRRGSGEQYF
.	.	TRBV3-1/TRBV3-2	TRBJ2-7	TGTGCCAGCAGCCGTTGGCGGGGCGAGCAGTACTTC	CASSRWRGEQYF
.	TRBD2	TRBV29-1	TRBJ2-1	TGCAGCGTTGAAGATTGGGGAGTGCAGCGGGGGGGCCATGAGCAGTTCTTC	CSVEDWGVQRGGHEQFF
.	TRBD2	TRBV7-3	TRBJ2-1	TGTGCCAGCAGCCAACTAGCGGGGGGCCACAATGAGCAGTTCTTC	CASSQLAGGHNEQFF
.	.	TRBV20-1	TRBJ2-1	TGCAGCGTGGGGGGGCTTTATGAGCAGTTCTTC	CSVGGLYEQFF
.	.	TRBV7-9	TRBJ1-5	TGTGCCAGCAGCCCCGGGGGGGGCGGCAATCAGCCCCAGCATTTT	CASSPGGGGNQPQHF
.	.	TRBV5-8	TRBJ1-2	TGTGCCAGCACAACCGGCGTCGAGTGGGGGCGGAGCGGCACCTTC	CASTTGVEWGRSGTF
.	.	TRBV7-6	TRBJ2-3	TGTGCCAGCAGCCCCCAGGGGGGCGGCCCAGATACGCAGTATTTT	CASSPQGGGPDTQYF
.	TRBD1	TRBV2	TRBJ2-7	TGTGCCAGCATTTACAGGGGAACCTACGAGCAGTACTTC	CASIYRGTYEQYF
.	TRBD1	TRBV18	TRBJ2-7	TGTGCCAGCTCATCTAGACAGGGTAAGGTTTACGAGCAGTACTTC	CASSSRQGKVYEQYF
.	.	TRBV4-3	TRBJ2-1	TGCGCCAGCAGCCTCCGAGGGGGGGAGGGTAATGAGCAGTTCTTC	CASSLRGGEGNEQFF
.	TRBD1	TRBV2	TRBJ2-5	TGTGCCAGCAAGGGAGACAGGGGGCACGTAGAGACCCAGTACTTC	CASKGDRGHVETQYF
.	.	TRBV9	TRBJ2-2	TGTGCCAGCAGCGAACTTGCCCCCTCGAACACCGGGGAGCTGTTTTTT	CASSELAPSNTGELFF
.	TRBD1	TRBV7-9	TRBJ2-3	TGTGCCAGCAGCTTTTACGGGAAACAGGGGCACGATACGCAGTATTTT	CASSFYGKQGHDTQYF
.	TRBD2	TRBV6-7	TRBJ2-3	TGTGCCAGCAGTACCCCCTTAGGACTAGCGGAGTCCGATACGCAGTATTTT	CASSTPLGLAESDTQYF
.	TRBD2	TRBV28	TRBJ2-5	TGTGCCAGCACGCTAGCGGGGGGGCTGGAGACCCAGTACTTC	CASTLAGGLETQYF
once	.	TRBV11-1	TRBJ2-3	TGTGCCAGCACCCTTGGAGGGGCAGATACGCAGTATTTT	CASTLGGADTQYF
.	TRBD2	TRBV3-1/TRBV3-2	TRBJ2-3	TGTGCCAGCAGCCACTACCGACTAGCGGGGGGGACAGATACGCAGTATTTT	CASSHYRLAGGTDTQYF
.	.	TRBV18	TRBJ2-3	TGTGCCAGCTCACCCCCGAGCACAGATACGCAGTATTTT	CASSPPSTDTQYF
.	.	TRBV18	TRBJ1-5	TGTGCCAGCTCATCGACAGAGGATCAGCCCCAGCATTTT	CASSSTEDQPQHF
few	TRBD2	TRBV9	TRBJ2-1	TGTGCCAGCACCCTAACGACTAGCGGGGGGGTAGATGAGCAGTTCTTC	CASTLTTSGGVDEQFF
.	TRBD1	TRBV6-5	TRBJ2-7	TGTGCCAGCAGCGGAGGAGGGACAGGGTCGGAAGAGCAGTACTTC	CASSGGGTGSEEQYF
.	TRBD2	TRBV5-1	TRBJ2-5	TGCGCCAGCAGAAGCTCTAGCGGGGGGTTACAAGAGACCCAGTACTTC	CASRSSSGGLQETQYF
.	.	TRBV15	TRBJ2-1	TGTGCCACCAGCAGAGGCCTGGGGGCGAACAATGAGCAGTTCTTC	CATSRGLGANNEQFF
.	TRBD1	TRBV3-1/TRBV3-2	TRBJ2-3	TGTGCCAGCAGACCGACAGGGAGCACAGATACGCAGTATTTT	CASRPTGSTDTQYF
.	.	TRBV20-1	TRBJ2-1	TGCAGTGCTAGCCGAGAGGGTGAGCAGTTCTTC	CSASREGEQFF
.	TRBD1	TRBV7-2	TRBJ1-2	TGTGCCAGCAGCCCATTGGACAGGAGAGCTAACTATGGCTACACCTTC	CASSPLDRRANYGYTF
many	.	TRBV4-2	TRBJ2-3	TGTGCCAGCAGCCGTACGACGGGGGATACGCAGTATTTT	CASSRTTGDTQYF
.	TRBD1	TRBV9	TRBJ1-2	TGTGCCAGCAGCGCAAACCGGGACAGGTCGAACTATGGCTACACCTTC	CASSANRDRSNYGYTF